These T cell receptor beta chains were read from a single sample in a study of T cells in localized non-small cell lung cancer. Assay used: immunoSEQ multiplex PCR; TCRdb lists only in-frame clones, some missing. The sample has roughly 40,000 clones; about 88% are singletons. The input for sequencing was peripheral blood, taken before any cancer treatment. The receptor set was obtained from a man aged 18 to 50 with stage I lung adenocarcinoma. The CDR3 runs from the conserved cysteine through the conserved F or W. Fields, in order: clone size, V gene, J gene, D gene, CDR3 DNA, CDR3 protein. The D gene is left open where the match is weak. Rows may omit the clone size; those that give it use once, few, many or a size class.

.,TRBV7-2,TRBJ2-1,TRBD1,TGTGCCAGCAGCTCCCGGGACAGGGGTGAGCAGTTCTTC,CASSSRDRGEQFF
once,TRBV7-6,TRBJ1-5,.,TGTGCCAGCAGCTTAGGCTCAGGGAATCAGCCCCAGCATTTT,CASSLGSGNQPQHF
.,TRBV27,TRBJ2-3,TRBD2,TGTGCCAGCTCTAGCGGGGGGGCCTACGCAGATACGCAGTATTTT,CASSSGGAYADTQYF
.,TRBV6-5,TRBJ2-3,TRBD1,TGTGCCAGCACCTCACCAGGGGGAAGGGATACGCAGTATTTT,CASTSPGGRDTQYF
.,TRBV7-9,TRBJ2-2,TRBD2,TGTGCCAGCAGCTTAAGACTAGCCCCCGGGGAGCTGTTTTTT,CASSLRLAPGELFF
.,TRBV29-1,TRBJ1-2,TRBD1,TGCAGCGTTGATAGTTTAGGGGGCAGAAACTATGGCTACACCTTC,CSVDSLGGRNYGYTF
.,TRBV5-5,TRBJ2-1,.,TGTGCCAGCAGCTTGGGACTTGTCAATGAGCAGTTCTTC,CASSLGLVNEQFF
.,TRBV2,TRBJ1-1,.,TGTGCCAGCAGTGAATCCGGCATGGACACTGAAGCTTTCTTT,CASSESGMDTEAFF
.,TRBV27,TRBJ1-2,.,TGTGCCAGCAGTTTGAAGCTGGGATCTAACTATGGCTACACCTTC,CASSLKLGSNYGYTF
.,TRBV7-9,TRBJ1-6,.,TGTGCCAGCAGCTCGACAGGAGGCGGATATAATTCACCCCTCCACTTT,CASSSTGGGYNSPLHF
.,TRBV7-2,TRBJ2-7,.,TGTGCCAGCAGCTTAGTAGGGCAGGAGGCCTACGAGCAGTACTTC,CASSLVGQEAYEQYF
.,TRBV7-8,TRBJ2-7,TRBD1,TGTGCCAGCAGCTTAGTGGGGGCAGGGGGCCGTTACGAGCAGTACTTC,CASSLVGAGGRYEQYF
.,TRBV27,TRBJ1-3,TRBD1,TGTGCCAGCAGTCCGTCAGGGGGTCTAAGAGGAAACACCATATATTTT,CASSPSGGLRGNTIYF
once,TRBV4-2,TRBJ1-2,.,TGTGCCAGCAGCCCGAACCCAGAGGGGGACTATGGCTACACCTTC,CASSPNPEGDYGYTF
.,TRBV29-1,TRBJ1-1,.,TGCAGCGTTGCACAGGGAGGAACTGAAGCTTTCTTT,CSVAQGGTEAFF
.,TRBV9,TRBJ2-7,.,TGTGCCAGCAGCGTAGACCCCGGGTCCTACGAGCAGTACTTC,CASSVDPGSYEQYF
.,TRBV28,TRBJ1-1,.,TGTGCCAGCAGGGGGGGGAGGAACACTGAAGCTTTCTTT,CASRGGRNTEAFF
.,TRBV13,TRBJ1-1,.,TGTGCCAGCAGCTTAGGCCGTGGGAACACTGAAGCTTTCTTT,CASSLGRGNTEAFF
.,TRBV5-5,TRBJ2-5,.,TGTGCCAGCAGGGCGGCCGGGACCGGCCTAGAGACCCAGTACTTC,CASRAAGTGLETQYF
.,TRBV2,TRBJ1-2,.,TGTGCCAGCAGTGAACGGGGGATAAAATATGGCTACACCTTC,CASSERGIKYGYTF